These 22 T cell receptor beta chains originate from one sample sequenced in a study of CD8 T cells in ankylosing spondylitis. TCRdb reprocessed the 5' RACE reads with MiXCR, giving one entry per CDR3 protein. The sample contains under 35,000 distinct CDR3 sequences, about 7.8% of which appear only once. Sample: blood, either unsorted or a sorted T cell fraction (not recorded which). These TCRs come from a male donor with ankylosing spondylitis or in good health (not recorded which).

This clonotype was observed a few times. CDR3 coding DNA: TGTGCCAGCAGCACTCGGACTAGCGGGGGGGATGAGCAGTTCTTC. Translating it yields CASSTRTSGGDEQFF. This chain links TRBV7-9 with TRBJ2-1; 15 bases line up with TRBD2. Trimming removed 5 bases from V and 8 bases from J; junction bases left unmatched: 4. This CDR3 comprises 15 residues. Germline V gives CDR1 SEHNR, CDR2 FQNEAQ (reference sequence).

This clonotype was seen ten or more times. This CDR3 is CSARDGQGGYEQYF. CDR3 bases: TGCAGTGCTAGAGATGGACAGGGAGGGTACGAGCAGTACTTC. This chain uses TRBV20-1 with TRBJ2-7, with D possibly being TRBD1 (8 bases). Trimming removed 0 bases at V and 4 bases at J, with 13 bases between. The CDR3 totals 14 residues. Germline CDR1 DFQATT, CDR2 SNEGSKA (reference sequence).

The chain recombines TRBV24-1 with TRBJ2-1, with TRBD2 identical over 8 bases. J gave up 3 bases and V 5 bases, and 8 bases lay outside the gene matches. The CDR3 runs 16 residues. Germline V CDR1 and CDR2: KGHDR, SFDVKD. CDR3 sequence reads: CATSGAKAGVYNEQFF. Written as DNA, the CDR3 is TGTGCCACCAGTGGAGCCAAAGCGGGAGTCTACAATGAGCAGTTCTTC.

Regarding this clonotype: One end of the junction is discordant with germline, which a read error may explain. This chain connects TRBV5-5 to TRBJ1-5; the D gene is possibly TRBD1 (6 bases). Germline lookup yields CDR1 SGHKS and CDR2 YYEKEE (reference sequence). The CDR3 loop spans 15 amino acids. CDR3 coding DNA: TGTGCCAGCAGCTTTCGGGGACACCCCAATCGGCCCCAGCATTTT. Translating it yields CASSFRGHPNRPQHF.

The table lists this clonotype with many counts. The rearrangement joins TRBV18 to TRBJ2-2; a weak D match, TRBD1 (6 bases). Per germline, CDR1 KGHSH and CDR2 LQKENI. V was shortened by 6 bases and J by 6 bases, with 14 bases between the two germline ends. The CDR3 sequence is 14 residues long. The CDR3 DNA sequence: TGTGCCAGCTCGCTCGACGGACAGCCCGGGGAGCTGTTTTTT. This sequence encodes CASSLDGQPGELFF.

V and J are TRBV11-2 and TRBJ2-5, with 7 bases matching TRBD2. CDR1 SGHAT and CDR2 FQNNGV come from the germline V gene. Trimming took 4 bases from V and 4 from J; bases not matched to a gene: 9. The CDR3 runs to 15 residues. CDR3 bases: TGTGCCAGCAGCTGGACACACGGACTAGGAGAGACCCAGTACTTC. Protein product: CASSWTHGLGETQYF.

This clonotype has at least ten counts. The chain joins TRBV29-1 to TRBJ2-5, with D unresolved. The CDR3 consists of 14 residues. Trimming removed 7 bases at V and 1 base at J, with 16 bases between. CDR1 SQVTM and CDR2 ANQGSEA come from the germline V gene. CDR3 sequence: CSARHPVIQETQYF. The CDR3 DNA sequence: TGCAGCGCCCGACACCCGGTGATCCAAGAGACCCAGTACTTC.

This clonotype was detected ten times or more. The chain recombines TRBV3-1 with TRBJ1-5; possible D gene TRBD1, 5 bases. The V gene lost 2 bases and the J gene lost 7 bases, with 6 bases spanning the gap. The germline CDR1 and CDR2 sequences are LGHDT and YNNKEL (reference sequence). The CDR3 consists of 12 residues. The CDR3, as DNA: TGTGCCAGCAGCCAAAGGGGACAGCCCCAGCATTTT. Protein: CASSQRGQPQHF.

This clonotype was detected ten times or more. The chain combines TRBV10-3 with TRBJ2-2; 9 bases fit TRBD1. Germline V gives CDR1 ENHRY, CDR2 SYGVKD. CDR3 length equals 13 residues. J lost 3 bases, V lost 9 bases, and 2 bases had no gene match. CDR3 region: CAMRDRDTGELFF. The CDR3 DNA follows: TGTGCCATGAGGGACAGGGACACCGGGGAGCTGTTTTTT.

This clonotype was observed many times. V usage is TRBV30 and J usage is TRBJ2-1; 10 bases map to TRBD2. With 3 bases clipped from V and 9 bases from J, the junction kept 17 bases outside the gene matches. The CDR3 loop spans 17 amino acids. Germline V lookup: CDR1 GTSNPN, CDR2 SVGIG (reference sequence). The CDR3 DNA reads TGTGCCTGGAGGGGGGGAATAGCGGGAGGCCGGGAGGGTGAGCAGTTCTTC. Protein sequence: CAWRGGIAGGREGEQFF.

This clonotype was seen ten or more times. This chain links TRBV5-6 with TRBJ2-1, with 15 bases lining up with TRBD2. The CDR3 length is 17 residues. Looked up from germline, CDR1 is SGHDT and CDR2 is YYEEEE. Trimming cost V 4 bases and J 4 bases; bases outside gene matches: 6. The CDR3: CASSREGLAGGYNEQFF. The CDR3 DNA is TGTGCCAGCAGCCGGGAGGGACTAGCGGGAGGTTACAATGAGCAGTTCTTC.

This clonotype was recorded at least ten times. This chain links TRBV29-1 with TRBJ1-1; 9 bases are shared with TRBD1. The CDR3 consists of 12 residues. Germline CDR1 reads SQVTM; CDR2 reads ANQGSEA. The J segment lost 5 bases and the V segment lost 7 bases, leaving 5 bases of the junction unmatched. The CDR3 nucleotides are TGCAGCGCCAGACAGGGGGTAACTGAAGCTTTCTTT. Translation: CSARQGVTEAFF.

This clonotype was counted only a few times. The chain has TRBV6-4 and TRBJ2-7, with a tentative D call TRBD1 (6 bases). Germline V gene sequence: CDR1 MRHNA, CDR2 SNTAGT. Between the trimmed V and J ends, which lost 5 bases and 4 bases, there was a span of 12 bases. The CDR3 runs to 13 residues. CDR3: CASSPGQIYEQYF. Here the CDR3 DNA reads TGTGCCAGCAGTCCGGGACAAATTTACGAGCAGTACTTC.

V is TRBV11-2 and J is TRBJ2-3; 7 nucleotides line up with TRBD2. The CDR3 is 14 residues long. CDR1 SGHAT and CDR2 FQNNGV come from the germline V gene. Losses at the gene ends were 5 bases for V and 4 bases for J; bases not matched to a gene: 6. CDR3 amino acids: CASSIRAGADTQYF. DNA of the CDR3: TGTGCCAGCAGCATCCGCGCGGGGGCAGATACGCAGTATTTT. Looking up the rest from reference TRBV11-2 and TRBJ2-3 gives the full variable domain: EAGVAQSPRYKIIEKRQSVAFWCNPISGHATLYWYQQILGQGPKLLIQFQNNGVVDDSQLPKDRFSAERLKGVDSTLKIQPAKLEDSAVYLCASSIRAGADTQYFGPGTRLTVL.

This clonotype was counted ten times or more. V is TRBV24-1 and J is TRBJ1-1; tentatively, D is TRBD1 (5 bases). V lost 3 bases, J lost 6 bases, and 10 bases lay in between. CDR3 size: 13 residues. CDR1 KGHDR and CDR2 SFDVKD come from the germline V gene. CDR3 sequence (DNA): TGTGCCACCAGTGATCCTGCGGGGGCTGAAGCTTTCTTT. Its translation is CATSDPAGAEAFF.

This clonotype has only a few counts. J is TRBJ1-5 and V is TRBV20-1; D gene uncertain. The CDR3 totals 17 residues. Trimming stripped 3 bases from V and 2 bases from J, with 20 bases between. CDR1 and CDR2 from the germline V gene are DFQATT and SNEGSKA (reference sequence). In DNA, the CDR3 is TGCAGTGCTAGCCCCCGACCCATGGTTTCAGGCAATCAGCCCCAGCATTTT. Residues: CSASPRPMVSGNQPQHF.

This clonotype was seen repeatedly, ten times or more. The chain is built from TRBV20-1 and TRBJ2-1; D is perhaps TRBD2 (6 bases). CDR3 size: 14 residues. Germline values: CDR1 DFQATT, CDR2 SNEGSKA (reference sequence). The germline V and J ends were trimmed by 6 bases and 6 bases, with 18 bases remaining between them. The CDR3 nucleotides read TGCAGTGCGCGACCGGGACTTACGCTCAATGAGCAGTTCTTC. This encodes CSARPGLTLNEQFF.

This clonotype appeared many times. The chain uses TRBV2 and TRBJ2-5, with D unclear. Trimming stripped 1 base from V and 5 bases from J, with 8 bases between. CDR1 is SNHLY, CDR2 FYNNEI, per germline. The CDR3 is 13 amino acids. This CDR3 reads CASSEGVVETQYF. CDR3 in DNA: TGTGCCAGCAGTGAAGGCGTGGTGGAGACCCAGTACTTC.

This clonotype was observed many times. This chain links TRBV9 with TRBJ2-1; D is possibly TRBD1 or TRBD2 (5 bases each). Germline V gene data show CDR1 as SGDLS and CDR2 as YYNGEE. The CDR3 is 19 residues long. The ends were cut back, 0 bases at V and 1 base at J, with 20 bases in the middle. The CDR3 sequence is CASSVEGSGEGKSYNEQFF. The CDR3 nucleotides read TGTGCCAGCAGCGTAGAAGGTTCAGGTGAGGGGAAATCCTACAATGAGCAGTTCTTC.

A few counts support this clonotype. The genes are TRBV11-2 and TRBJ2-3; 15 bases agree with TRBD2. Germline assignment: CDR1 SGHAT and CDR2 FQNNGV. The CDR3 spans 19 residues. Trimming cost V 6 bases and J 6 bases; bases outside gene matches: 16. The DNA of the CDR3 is TGTGCCAGCAGTTCTCCCCCAGGACTAGCGGGAGGGCCCGGGGATACGCAGTATTTT. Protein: CASSSPPGLAGGPGDTQYF. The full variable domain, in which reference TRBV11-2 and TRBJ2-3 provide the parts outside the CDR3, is EAGVAQSPRYKIIEKRQSVAFWCNPISGHATLYWYQQILGQGPKLLIQFQNNGVVDDSQLPKDRFSAERLKGVDSTLKIQPAKLEDSAVYLCASSSPPGLAGGPGDTQYFGPGTRLTVL.

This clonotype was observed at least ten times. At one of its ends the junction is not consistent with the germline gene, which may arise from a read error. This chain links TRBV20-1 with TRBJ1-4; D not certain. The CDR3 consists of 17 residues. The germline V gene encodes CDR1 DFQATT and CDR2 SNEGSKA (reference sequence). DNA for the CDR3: TGCTGTGCTAGAGATTTCCGGACCTCCGGGCCTAATGAAAAACTGTTTTTT. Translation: CCARDFRTSGPNEKLFF.

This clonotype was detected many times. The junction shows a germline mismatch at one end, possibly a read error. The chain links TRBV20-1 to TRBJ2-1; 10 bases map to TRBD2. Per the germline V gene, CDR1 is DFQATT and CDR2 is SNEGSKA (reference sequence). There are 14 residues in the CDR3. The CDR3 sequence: CSARGTSGTVEQFF. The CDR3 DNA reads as TGCAGTGCGAGAGGAACTAGCGGGACGGTTGAGCAGTTCTTC.